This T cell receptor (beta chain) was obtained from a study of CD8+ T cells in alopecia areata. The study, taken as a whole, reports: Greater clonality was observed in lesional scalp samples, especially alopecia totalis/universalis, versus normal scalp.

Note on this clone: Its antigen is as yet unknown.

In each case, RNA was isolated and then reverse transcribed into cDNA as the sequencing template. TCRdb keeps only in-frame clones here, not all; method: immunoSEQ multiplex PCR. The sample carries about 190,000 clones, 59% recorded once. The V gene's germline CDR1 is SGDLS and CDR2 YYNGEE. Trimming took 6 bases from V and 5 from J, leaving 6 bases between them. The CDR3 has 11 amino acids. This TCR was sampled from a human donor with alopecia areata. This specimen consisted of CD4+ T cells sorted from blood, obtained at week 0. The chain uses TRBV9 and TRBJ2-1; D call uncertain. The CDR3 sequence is CASTRDNEQFF. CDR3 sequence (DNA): TGTGCCAGCACCCGAGACAATGAGCAGTTCTTC.